These T cell receptor beta chains were read from a single sample in a study of cytomegalovirus exposure and HLA in healthy donors. Some clones are missing from TCRdb's copy, which holds only in-frame ones; the method was immunoSEQ multiplex PCR. The data hold 65,000 to 95,000 clones, with around 82% observed a single time. The sequenced material came from PBMCs. The source is a man aged 50 to 59 in good health and CMV-seronegative. The CDR3 runs from the conserved cysteine through the conserved F or W. The D gene is left open where the match is weak. Not every row has a clone size; where given, it reads once, few, many or a size class.

TRBV11-3	-	TRBD2	TRBJ2-7	TGTGCCAGCAGCTCACCGGGACTAGAAAGGGACGAGCAGTACTTC	CASSSPGLERDEQYF
TRBV6-1	-	TRBD2	TRBJ2-3	TGTGCCAGCAGTGCGGGACTAGCGGGGGCAGATACGCAGTATTTT	CASSAGLAGADTQYF
TRBV10-1	-	TRBD2	TRBJ2-1	TGCGCCAGAACTAGCGGGGGCCACAATGAGCAGTTCTTC	CARTSGGHNEQFF
TRBV30	-	TRBD1	TRBJ1-6	TGTGCCTGGGGTCTTCGCTACAGGGGACCCCGGAATTCACCCCTCCACTTT	CAWGLRYRGPRNSPLHF
TRBV5-1	-	TRBD1	TRBJ2-5	TGCGCCAGCAGCTTTGGGACAGGAAACCAAGAGACCCAGTACTTC	CASSFGTGNQETQYF
TRBV5-8	many	-	TRBJ1-5	TGTGCCAGCAGCCCGCGGGGTTTTTATAGCAATCAGCCCCAGCATTTT	CASSPRGFYSNQPQHF
TRBV7-6	-	TRBD1	TRBJ2-1	TGTGCCAGCAGCTTAACCCAGGGGGCGAGGAATGAGCAGTTCTTC	CASSLTQGARNEQFF
TRBV9	-	-	TRBJ1-1	TGTGCCAGCAGCGTAGATGGGGGAGGGACTGAAGCTTTCTTT	CASSVDGGGTEAFF
TRBV30	-	-	TRBJ1-1	TGTGCCTCGCAACCCGACAGTTACACTGAAGTTTTCTTT	CASQPDSYTEVFF
TRBV9	-	-	TRBJ2-2	TGTGCCAGCAGCGTAGATCCGGCCGGGGAGCTGTTTTTT	CASSVDPAGELFF
TRBV5-8	-	-	TRBJ2-3	TGTGCCAGCAGCTTAGGAGCTCCAGATACGCAGTATTTT	CASSLGAPDTQYF
TRBV27	-	TRBD2	TRBJ2-7	TGTGCCAGCAGTTTAGGCTGGACTAGCGGGGGGAACGAGCAGTACTTC	CASSLGWTSGGNEQYF
TRBV7-8	-	TRBD1	TRBJ2-1	TGTGCCAGCAGCTTTGCGACAGGGATTAATGAGCAGTTCTTC	CASSFATGINEQFF
TRBV27	-	TRBD1	TRBJ2-5	TGTGCCAGCAGAAAGGGACAGGGGGTCCCCCAAGAGACCCAGTACTTC	CASRKGQGVPQETQYF
TRBV5-4	once	TRBD1	TRBJ1-5	TGTGCCAGCAGCTTACAGGGGGCTCTGGGTCAGCCCCAGCATTTT	CASSLQGALGQPQHF
TRBV5-1	-	-	TRBJ2-1	TGCGCCAGCAGCTTGGTAGTATGGGAGCAGTTCTTC	CASSLVVWEQFF
TRBV13	-	-	TRBJ2-1	TGTGCCAGCAGCCTAGGACAGAAGCAGTTCTTC	CASSLGQKQFF
TRBV5-4	-	-	TRBJ1-6	TGTGCCAGCAGTCTAGACCGTAGCTCCTATAATTCACCCCTCCACTTT	CASSLDRSSYNSPLHF
TRBV4-1	few	-	TRBJ1-3	TGCGCCAGCAGCCAACCGGTAGACACCATATATTTT	CASSQPVDTIYF
TRBV6-5	-	TRBD1	TRBJ1-1	TGTGCCAGCAGGGTGACAGGGTACACTGAAGCTTTCTTT	CASRVTGYTEAFF
TRBV6-1	-	-	TRBJ1-1	TGTGCCAGCACGCGAACGAACACTGAAGCTTTCTTT	CASTRTNTEAFF
TRBV10-2	few	TRBD2	TRBJ2-2	TGCGCCAGCAGGCTCTCAACGGGGGGGAACACCGGGGAGCTGTTTTTT	CASRLSTGGNTGELFF
TRBV6-4	-	-	TRBJ2-1	TGTGCCAGCAGTGAAAACGGGGGAGACAATGAGCAGTTCTTC	CASSENGGDNEQFF
TRBV27	few	-	TRBJ1-6	TGTGCCAGCAGTTTAGGTCAGGGTTTCTCCTATAATTCACCCCTCCACTTT	CASSLGQGFSYNSPLHF
TRBV5-4	few	-	TRBJ1-1	TGTGCCAGCGGAACGACACCGAACACTGAAGCTTTCTTT	CASGTTPNTEAFF
TRBV4-2	once	-	TRBJ2-5	TGTGCCAGCAGCCAAGTGTCGGTCAGGGTAGGCCAAGAGACCCAGTACTTC	CASSQVSVRVGQETQYF
TRBV11-3	-	TRBD1	TRBJ1-3	TGTGCCAGCAGCTTAGTGGGACAGTTCGTCTCTGGAAACACCATATATTTT	CASSLVGQFVSGNTIYF
TRBV9	-	-	TRBJ2-3	TGTGCCAGCAGCGTTGACAGTTACCGCACAGATACGCAGTATTTT	CASSVDSYRTDTQYF
TRBV9	-	TRBD2	TRBJ2-5	TGTGCCAGCAGCGTCACTAGCGGGAGACAAGAGACCCAGTACTTC	CASSVTSGRQETQYF
TRBV19	once	TRBD1	TRBJ1-2	TGTGCCAGTACCGGGACAGGGGGCATTGAAAGTGGCTACACCTTC	CASTGTGGIESGYTF
TRBV11-2	-	TRBD1	TRBJ2-3	TGTGCCAGCAGCTTAGGTAACAGGGGTAGGGCAGATACGCAGTATTTT	CASSLGNRGRADTQYF
TRBV2	few	-	TRBJ1-2	TGTGCCAGCAGTGCCGTTCCCGGGTCTGGCTACACCTTC	CASSAVPGSGYTF
TRBV6-6	-	-	TRBJ2-1	TGTGCCAGCAGTTACGACACCTACAATGAGCAGTTCTTC	CASSYDTYNEQFF
TRBV29-1	once	-	TRBJ2-5	TGCAGCGTAAACAACGGGGAGACCCAGTACTTC	CSVNNGETQYF
TRBV7-3	-	TRBD2	TRBJ2-5	TGTGCCAGCAGCTCCGGGACTAGCGGCGCCGGGACCCAGTACTTC	CASSSGTSGAGTQYF
TRBV30	-	TRBD1	TRBJ1-1	TGTGCCTGGAGTGTATTCGGGACAGGAAGGGGTACTGAAGCTTTCTTT	CAWSVFGTGRGTEAFF
TRBV7-3	-	TRBD1	TRBJ1-3	TGTGCCAGCAGCAAGGGACAGGGGAACACCATATATTTT	CASSKGQGNTIYF
TRBV18	-	TRBD1	TRBJ1-1	TGTGCCAGCTCACCACAGGAGACAGGGGGGTCGACTGAAGCTTTCTTT	CASSPQETGGSTEAFF
TRBV6-5	-	TRBD1	TRBJ1-2	TGTGCCAGCAGTTACTCGGGACAGATGGGCTACACCTTC	CASSYSGQMGYTF
TRBV5-1	-	-	TRBJ2-7	TGCGCCAGCAGCCGAGGGGGCTACGAGCAGTACTTC	CASSRGGYEQYF
TRBV7-9	-	-	TRBJ1-4	TGTTCCAGCAGCTTAGCGCTACCTACTAATGAAAAACTGTTTTTT	CSSSLALPTNEKLFF
TRBV4-2	-	-	TRBJ1-2	TGTGCCAGCAGCCAAGAGCGGATAGATAACTATGGCTACACCTTC	CASSQERIDNYGYTF
TRBV11-2	-	TRBD1	TRBJ1-1	TGTGCCAGCAGTTTCACAGGGGTAGAAGCTTTCTTT	CASSFTGVEAFF
TRBV11-2	-	TRBD2	TRBJ2-3	TGTGCCAGCAGCCGATCCTTAGGACTAGCGGGGGGCCCTGTAGATACGCAGTATTTT	CASSRSLGLAGGPVDTQYF
TRBV10-3	-	-	TRBJ1-5	TGTGCCATCAGTGAGGAGACAGGCATTCAGCCCCAGCATTTT	CAISEETGIQPQHF
TRBV5-4	-	TRBD1	TRBJ2-2	TGTGCCAGCAAAACCCCGGCCACAGGGGGCGGTACCGGGGAGCTGTTTTTT	CASKTPATGGGTGELFF
TRBV4-3	-	TRBD2	TRBJ2-1	TGCGCCAGCAGCCACCCTAGCGGGGGACTCAATGAGCAGTTCTTC	CASSHPSGGLNEQFF
TRBV12-5	once	TRBD1	TRBJ1-1	TGTGCTAGTGGACCAGGGGGCATCAGCACTGAAGCTTTCTTT	CASGPGGISTEAFF
TRBV21-1	-	-	TRBJ2-1	TGTGCCAGCAGCAGTCCCACTTCTGTTATCGCGGTTGTGGGCAATGAGCAGTTCTTC	CASSSPTSVIAVVGNEQFF
TRBV11-2	few	-	TRBJ1-2	TGTGCCAGCAGCTTGCGGGAGAATTATGGCTACACCTTC	CASSLRENYGYTF
TRBV4-2	once	TRBD1	TRBJ1-4	TGTGCCAGCAGCCAAGATTCCGGGACAGGTAACGAAAAACTGTTTTTT	CASSQDSGTGNEKLFF
TRBV4-1	once	TRBD1	TRBJ1-4	TGCGCCAGCAGCCAGGGACAGGGTGGCGAAAAACTGTTTTTT	CASSQGQGGEKLFF